This T cell receptor (beta chain) was found in a study of cytomegalovirus exposure and HLA in healthy donors. The study, taken as a whole, reports: For most TCR sequences rarity was the rule, although some public TCRs occurred in many donors.

Trimming left V 2 bases short and J 6 bases short, with 13 bases between. Germline assignment: CDR1 SGDLS and CDR2 YYNGEE. This CDR3 spans 14 amino acids. Note on this clone: Its target is unknown.

The PCR made use of 60 Vbeta and 13 Jbeta primers. Sequenced by immunoSEQ multiplex PCR; TCRdb stores in-frame clones only, minus some. The sample includes roughly 160,000 clones, 71% of them seen just once. The chain employs TRBV9 and TRBJ2-3, with D possibly matching TRBD1 (6 bases). The sequenced material came from PBMCs. The TCR comes from a woman in her 30s in good health and CMV-seronegative. Written as DNA, the CDR3 is TGTGCCAGCAGCGTTGGGACAACCGGGGATACGCAGTATTTT. It encodes CASSVGTTGDTQYF.